The 20 T cell receptor beta chains below all came from one sample that was sequenced in a study of cytomegalovirus exposure and HLA in healthy donors. PCR involved 60 Vbeta and 13 Jbeta primers. Sequencing used immunoSEQ multiplex PCR; TCRdb keeps in-frame clones, though not all of them. The sample contains 99,000 or so clones, around 80% of which appear only once. Sequencing input: PBMCs. The receptors stem from a man in his fifties or sixties in good health and CMV-seropositive.

The chain has TRBV28 and TRBJ2-5, with D possibly being TRBD1 (6 bases). The V end was cut by 4 bases, the J end by 5 bases, with 8 bases between. This CDR3 comprises 12 residues. Germline values: CDR1 MDHEN, CDR2 SYDVKM. The CDR3 sequence: CASSSGVETQYF. The CDR3 DNA sequence: TGTGCCAGCAGTTCAGGGGTTGAGACCCAGTACTTC.

V usage is TRBV28 and J usage is TRBJ2-5; 10 bases agree with TRBD2. The CDR3 extends over 16 amino acids. Germline-derived CDR1 and CDR2 are MDHEN and SYDVKM. The trim removed 7 bases at V and 2 bases at J, leaving 10 bases unmatched. The CDR3 DNA reads as TGTGCCAGCAATCGGGCTAGCGGGGGACTTCAAGAGACCCAGTACTTC. It translates to CASNRASGGLQETQYF.

The chain couples TRBV5-1 to TRBJ2-7; D may be TRBD1 (6 bases). Germline loops: CDR1 SGHRS, CDR2 YFSETQ. The CDR3 has 15 amino acids. The germline V and J ends were trimmed by 5 bases and 2 bases, with 17 bases remaining between them. In DNA form, the CDR3 reads TGCGCCAGCAGGCTTGTGGTGGACAGCCCCTACGAGCAGTACTTC. Translated, it gives CASRLVVDSPYEQYF.

This clone was picked up one time. The chain employs TRBV6-5 and TRBJ2-5; TRBD1 matches at 9 bases. The CDR3 totals 14 residues. CDR1 MNHEY and CDR2 SVGAGI come from the germline V gene. Trimming at V came to 6 bases and at J to 7 bases, leaving 9 bases not matched to a gene. The CDR3 reads CASRQQGARGTQYF. The CDR3 bases are TGTGCCAGCAGACAACAGGGGGCTCGGGGGACCCAGTACTTC.

The genes are TRBV6-5 and TRBJ2-7, with D perhaps TRBD2 (7 bases). Trimming shortened V by 6 bases and J by 6 bases, and 21 bases separated the two germline ends. The CDR3 is 15 amino acids. Germline V gene lookup returns CDR1 MNHEY and CDR2 SVGAGI. The CDR3 coding sequence is TGTGCCAGCAGGATAGGGGGGGGTCCCACCGCCGAGCAGTACTTC. Translated, it gives CASRIGGGPTAEQYF.

This chain uses TRBV7-8 with TRBJ2-7; D not resolved. Per the germline V gene, CDR1 is SGHVS and CDR2 is FQNEAQ. The CDR3 contains 14 residues. Trimming left V 7 bases short and J 3 bases short, with 16 bases between. CDR3 sequence: CASTTDHVVYEQYF. Here the CDR3 DNA reads TGTGCCAGCACCACCGATCATGTAGTCTACGAGCAGTACTTC.

The count of this clone is one. The chain joins TRBV2 to TRBJ2-5, with D perhaps matching TRBD1 (6 bases). The J call is doubtful: the DNA matches TRBJ2-7 better. In germline, CDR1 is SNHLY, CDR2 FYNNEI. The CDR3 loop spans 13 amino acids. In DNA, the CDR3 is TGTGCCAGCAGTGGTGACCAGGGGTACGAGCAGTACTTC. Amino acids: CASSGDQGYEQYF.

The chain joins TRBV27 to TRBJ1-1, with 7 nucleotides matching TRBD1. V gave up 6 bases and J gave up 1 base; unmatched junction bases: 11. The germline V gene has CDR1 MNHEY and CDR2 SMNVEV (reference sequence). This CDR3 contains 16 residues. The CDR3 loop is CASSLLLTGQNTEAFF. In DNA, the CDR3 is TGTGCCAGCAGCCTACTTTTGACAGGGCAGAACACTGAAGCTTTCTTT.

This clone was observed a handful of times. V and J are TRBV2 and TRBJ1-1; 12 bases agree with TRBD1. V shed 8 bases and J 5 bases; nucleotides not matched to a gene: 9. Looked up from germline, CDR1 is SNHLY and CDR2 is FYNNEI. This CDR3 has 15 amino acids. The CDR3: CASGPGQGAVTEAFF. The CDR3 nucleotides read TGTGCCAGCGGACCGGGACAGGGGGCGGTAACTGAAGCTTTCTTT.

The V gene is TRBV7-8, the J gene TRBJ2-7, with TRBD2 matching 11 bases. CDR3 length: 16 amino acids. V gave up 5 bases and J gave up 4 bases; unmatched junction bases: 10. The germline CDR1 and CDR2 sequences are SGHVS and FQNEAQ. The CDR3 coding sequence is TGTGCCAGCAGCGCCCTCCCCGGGACTAGCGGTTACGAGCAGTACTTC. Protein: CASSALPGTSGYEQYF.

The rearrangement uses TRBV27 and TRBJ2-3; possibly TRBD1 for D (6 bases). The CDR3 covers 15 residues. V was shortened by 3 bases and J by 4 bases, with 14 bases between the two germline ends. The germline gives CDR1 MNHEY, CDR2 SMNVEV (reference sequence). The DNA of the CDR3 is TGTGCCAGCAGTTTCCGACAGGCGGGTGCAGATACGCAGTATTTT. This encodes CASSFRQAGADTQYF.

The rearrangement joins TRBV7-3 to TRBJ2-7, with TRBD2 identical over 8 bases. The CDR3 runs to 14 residues. V gave up 5 bases and J gave up 0 bases; unmatched junction bases: 3. The germline V gene encodes CDR1 SGHTA and CDR2 FQGTGA. The DNA of the CDR3 is TGTGCCAGCAGCCCCAGCGGGAGCTCCTACGAGCAGTACTTC. Its protein product is CASSPSGSSYEQYF.

The chain uses TRBV4-1 and TRBJ2-7; the match to TRBD1 covers 8 bases. The CDR3 is 17 amino acids. CDR1 and CDR2 from the germline V gene are MGHRA and YSYEKL. The V and J ends lost 1 base and 3 bases, in that order; junction bases with no gene match: 11. The CDR3 coding sequence is TGCGCCAGCAGCCAAGGGACAGGGACATTTGGCCGCTACGAGCAGTACTTC. Translating it yields CASSQGTGTFGRYEQYF.

This chain uses TRBV28 with TRBJ2-5; TRBD1 aligns across 7 bases. V shed 1 base, J shed 2 bases, and the junction held 13 bases outside the gene matches. CDR1 is MDHEN, CDR2 SYDVKM, per germline. The CDR3 is made up of 18 amino acids. DNA of the CDR3: TGTGCCAGCAGTTTATCCTCGGGACAGACAAAGATACAAGAGACCCAGTACTTC. Its protein product is CASSLSSGQTKIQETQYF.

The genes are TRBV11-2 and TRBJ1-1, with 9 bases matching TRBD1. The germline gives CDR1 SGHAT, CDR2 FQNNGV. The CDR3 is 14 residues long. The trim removed 0 bases at V and 8 bases at J, leaving 4 bases unmatched. For the CDR3, the DNA is TGTGCCAGCAGCTTAGAAGGGACAGGGTTGGAAGCTTTCTTT. It translates to CASSLEGTGLEAFF.

The V gene is TRBV7-9, the J gene TRBJ2-7; TRBD1 matches at 7 bases. The V gene end was trimmed by 8 bases and the J gene end by 5 bases; junction bases not matched to a gene: 12. The CDR3 consists of 14 residues. Per germline, CDR1 SEHNR and CDR2 FQNEAQ (reference sequence). This CDR3 is CASASGQSFDEQYF. CDR3 nucleotide sequence: TGTGCCAGCGCCTCGGGACAGAGCTTTGACGAGCAGTACTTC.

The chain uses TRBV19 and TRBJ1-2, with a weak D call TRBD1 (5 bases). The CDR3 covers 14 residues. Looked up from germline, CDR1 is LNHDA and CDR2 is SQIVND (reference sequence). Trimming removed 6 bases from V and 4 bases from J, with 15 bases in between. DNA of the CDR3: TGTGCCAGTAGAATCACCGAGACAGCCTATGGCTACACCTTC. Protein product: CASRITETAYGYTF.

The rearrangement joins TRBV7-8 to TRBJ2-7; D is perhaps TRBD2 (6 bases). The CDR3 extends over 14 amino acids. Germline V gives CDR1 SGHVS, CDR2 FQNEAQ. Trimming removed 1 base at V and 2 bases at J, with 9 bases between. The CDR3 reads CASSLGGTTYEQYF. CDR3 DNA: TGTGCCAGCAGCTTAGGCGGGACGACCTACGAGCAGTACTTC.

This clone showed up just once. The chain employs TRBV29-1 and TRBJ2-7; 11 bases fit TRBD1. With V trimmed by 4 bases and J by 4 bases, 3 bases remained unmatched. Germline CDR1 SQVTM, CDR2 ANQGSEA. This CDR3 region has 13 residues. CDR3 sequence reads: CSVGTGGTYEQYF. CDR3 DNA sequence: TGCAGCGTTGGGACAGGGGGCACATACGAGCAGTACTTC.

The chain employs TRBV18 and TRBJ1-4; tentatively, D is TRBD1 (6 bases). Trimming took 5 bases from V and 14 from J, leaving 15 bases between them. The CDR3 covers 12 residues. CDR1 is KGHSH, CDR2 LQKENI, per germline. The CDR3 nucleotides are TGTGCCAGCTCATTAGCAGGGGATGGTCTGTTTTTT. Amino acids: CASSLAGDGLFF.